This is a list of T cell receptor beta chains from one sample in a study of cytomegalovirus exposure and HLA in healthy donors. Data came from immunoSEQ multiplex PCR; TCRdb stores just in-frame clones and leaves some out. The top ten clones hold roughly 1.2% of a sample with about 56,000 clones, approximately 94% of them seen once. The sequenced material came from PBMCs. These receptors all come from a man aged 18 to 30 in good health and CMV-seronegative. Both conserved end residues are part of each CDR3. The D gene is left open where the match is weak. Size tells how often a clone was seen (once, few, many) or the class of an expanded clone, and some rows leave it out.

v_gene	abundance	len	d_gene	j_gene	CDR3aa	CDR3nt
TRBV7-9	-	11	-	TRBJ1-1	CASRSNTEAFF	TGTGCCAGCAGGTCAAACACTGAAGCTTTCTTT
TRBV5-1	-	17	TRBD2	TRBJ2-1	CASSLVLLAGQGNEQFF	TGCGCCAGCAGCTTGGTACTCCTAGCGGGCCAGGGCAATGAGCAGTTCTTC
TRBV5-4	-	18	TRBD2	TRBJ2-4	CASSPGTSGMGAKNIQYF	TGTGCCAGCAGCCCCGGGACTAGCGGGATGGGAGCCAAAAACATTCAGTACTTC
TRBV18	-	13	TRBD1	TRBJ1-1	CASSPTGGEEAFF	TGTGCCAGCTCACCGACAGGGGGCGAGGAAGCTTTCTTT
TRBV9	-	15	TRBD1	TRBJ2-7	CASSVEGQGFYEQYF	TGTGCCAGCAGCGTAGAGGGACAGGGATTCTACGAGCAGTACTTC
TRBV27	-	12	-	TRBJ2-1	CASSLPGNEQFF	TGTGCCAGCAGTTTACCGGGGAATGAGCAGTTCTTC
TRBV6-5	once	15	-	TRBJ2-2	CASSYQLDSTGELFF	TGTGCCAGCAGTTACCAGCTAGATTCCACCGGGGAGCTGTTTTTT
TRBV28	-	13	-	TRBJ1-1	CASSLSGNTEAFF	TGTGCCAGCAGTTTATCAGGAAACACTGAAGCTTTCTTT
TRBV5-6	-	16	TRBD2	TRBJ2-2	CASSLTLAGENGELFF	TGTGCCAGCAGCTTGACGCTAGCGGGAGAAAACGGGGAGCTGTTTTTT
TRBV5-4	-	17	TRBD1	TRBJ1-4	CASSGGTGTRVNEKLFF	TGTGCCAGCAGCGGCGGGACAGGTACTCGGGTAAATGAAAAACTGTTTTTT
TRBV19	-	17	TRBD1	TRBJ2-5	CASSIDLPGQGSETQYF	TGTGCCAGTAGTATAGATCTCCCGGGACAGGGGTCGGAGACCCAGTACTTC
TRBV21-1	-	17	-	TRBJ2-7	CASSKKGRGKSSYEQYF	TGTGCCAGCAGCAAAAAGGGGCGCGGTAAGAGCTCCTACGAGCAGTACTTC
TRBV9	-	16	TRBD2	TRBJ2-3	CASSALSGRRPDTQYF	TGTGCCAGCAGCGCCCTTAGCGGGAGGAGACCAGATACGCAGTATTTT
TRBV19	few	15	TRBD1	TRBJ2-7	CASSIGGQGLDEQYF	TGTGCCAGTAGTATCGGGGGACAGGGGCTTGATGAGCAGTACTTC
TRBV10-3	-	14	TRBD1	TRBJ2-1	CAIREDRGLNEQFF	TGTGCCATCAGGGAGGACAGGGGGTTGAATGAGCAGTTCTTC
TRBV27	-	14	TRBD1	TRBJ1-5	CASSSGTANQPQHF	TGTGCCAGCAGTTCTGGGACAGCTAATCAGCCCCAGCATTTT
TRBV5-1	-	18	TRBD2	TRBJ2-2	CASTTGGSGRANTGELFF	TGCGCCAGCACTACGGGAGGTAGCGGGAGGGCGAACACCGGGGAGCTGTTTTTT